Detailed here is one TCR beta chain. This entry comes from a study of human T cells and chemical hapten exposure. Time point meaning: patch test 1, 2 weeks after DPC sensitization. Stated treatment: therapeutic diphenylcyclopropenone sensitization with weekly scalp DPC. From the RACE reads, TCRdb called clonotypes with MiXCR, one entry per CDR3 protein. The repertoire consists of around 120,000 distinct CDR3 sequences, with roughly 15% occurring once and the leading ten covering less than 0.95%. The sample consisted of whole blood, taken in connection with sensitization to the hapten diphenylcyclopropenone (DPC). The TCR comes from a man younger than 35 with alopecia areata. Some clones in this sample may be carry-over from other donors' samples.

This CDR3 is CASTTLSGQPQHF. The DNA of the CDR3 is TGTGCCAGCACCACTCTCTCGGGTCAGCCCCAGCATTTT. The rearrangement joins TRBV6-6 to TRBJ1-5; D is undetermined. V was pared by 7 bases and J by 6 bases, with 13 bases between. CDR3 length equals 13 residues. Germline values: CDR1 MNHNY, CDR2 SVGAGI (reference sequence).